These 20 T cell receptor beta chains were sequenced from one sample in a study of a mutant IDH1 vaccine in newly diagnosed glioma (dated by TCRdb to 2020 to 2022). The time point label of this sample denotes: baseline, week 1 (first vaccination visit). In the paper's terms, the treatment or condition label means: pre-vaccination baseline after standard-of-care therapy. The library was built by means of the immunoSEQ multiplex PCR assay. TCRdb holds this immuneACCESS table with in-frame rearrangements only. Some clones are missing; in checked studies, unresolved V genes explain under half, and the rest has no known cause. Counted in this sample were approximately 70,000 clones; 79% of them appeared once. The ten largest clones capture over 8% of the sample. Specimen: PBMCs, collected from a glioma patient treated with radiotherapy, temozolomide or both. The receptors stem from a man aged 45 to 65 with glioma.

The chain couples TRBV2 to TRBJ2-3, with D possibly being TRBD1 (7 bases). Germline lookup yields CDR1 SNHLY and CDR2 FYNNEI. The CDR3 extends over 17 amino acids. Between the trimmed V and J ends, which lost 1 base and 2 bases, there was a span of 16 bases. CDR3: CASSEERQGGLTDTQYF. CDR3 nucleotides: TGTGCCAGCAGTGAAGAAAGGCAGGGGGGTCTCACAGATACGCAGTATTTT.

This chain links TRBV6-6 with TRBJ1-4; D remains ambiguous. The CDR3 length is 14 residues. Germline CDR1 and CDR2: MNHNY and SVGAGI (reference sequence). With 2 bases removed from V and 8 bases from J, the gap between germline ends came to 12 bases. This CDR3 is CASSYPPSGEKLFF. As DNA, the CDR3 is TGTGCCAGCAGTTACCCCCCTTCGGGGGAAAAACTGTTTTTT.

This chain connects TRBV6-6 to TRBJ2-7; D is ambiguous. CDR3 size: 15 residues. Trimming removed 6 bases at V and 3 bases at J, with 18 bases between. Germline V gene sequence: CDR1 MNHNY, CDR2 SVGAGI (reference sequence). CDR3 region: CASSPTLPPFYEQYF. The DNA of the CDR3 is TGTGCCAGCAGCCCCACTCTTCCCCCCTTCTACGAGCAGTACTTC.

The DNA of the CDR3 is TGTGCCAGCAGTTACTCGACGGCCAGAGACAATGAGCAGTTCTTC. It codes for CASSYSTARDNEQFF. This chain uses TRBV6-6 with TRBJ2-1, with D hard to call. With 0 bases removed from V and 5 bases from J, the gap between germline ends came to 11 bases. The CDR3 has 15 amino acids. The germline V gene encodes CDR1 MNHNY and CDR2 SVGAGI (reference sequence).

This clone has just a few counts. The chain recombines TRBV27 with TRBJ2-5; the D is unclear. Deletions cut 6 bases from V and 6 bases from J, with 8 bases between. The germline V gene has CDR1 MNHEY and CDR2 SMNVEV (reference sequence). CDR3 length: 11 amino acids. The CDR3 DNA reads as TGTGCCAGCAGCCAAGGCCAGACCCAGTACTTC. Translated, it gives CASSQGQTQYF.

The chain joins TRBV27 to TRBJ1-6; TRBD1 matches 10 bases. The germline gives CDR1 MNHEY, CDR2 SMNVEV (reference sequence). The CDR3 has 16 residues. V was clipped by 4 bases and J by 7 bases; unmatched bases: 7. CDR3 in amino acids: CASSSRQGAGNSPLHF. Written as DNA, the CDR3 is TGTGCCAGCAGTTCTAGACAGGGGGCCGGGAATTCACCCCTCCACTTT.

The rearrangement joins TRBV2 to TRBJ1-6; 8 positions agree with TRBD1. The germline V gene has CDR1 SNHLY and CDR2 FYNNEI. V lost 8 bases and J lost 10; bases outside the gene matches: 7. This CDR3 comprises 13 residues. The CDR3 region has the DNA TGTGCCAGCCTCGGGACAGGTCAATCACCCCTCCACTTT. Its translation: CASLGTGQSPLHF.

The DNA of the CDR3 is TGTGCCTTTACCCCTAGCGGGGGAAGGGAGACCCAGTACTTC. As protein: CAFTPSGGRETQYF. This chain links TRBV30 with TRBJ2-5, with 10 bases that match TRBD2. Germline trimming cut 7 bases from V and 5 bases from J; bases unmatched to any gene: 10. This CDR3 region has 14 residues. The germline gives CDR1 GTSNPN, CDR2 SVGIG (reference sequence).

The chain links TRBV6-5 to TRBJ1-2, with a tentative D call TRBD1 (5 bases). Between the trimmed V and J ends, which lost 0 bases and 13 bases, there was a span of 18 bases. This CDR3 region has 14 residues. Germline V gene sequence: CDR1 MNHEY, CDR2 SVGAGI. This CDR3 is CASSYSTEDSPPTF. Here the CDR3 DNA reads TGTGCCAGCAGTTACTCGACGGAAGACAGCCCTCCCACCTTC.

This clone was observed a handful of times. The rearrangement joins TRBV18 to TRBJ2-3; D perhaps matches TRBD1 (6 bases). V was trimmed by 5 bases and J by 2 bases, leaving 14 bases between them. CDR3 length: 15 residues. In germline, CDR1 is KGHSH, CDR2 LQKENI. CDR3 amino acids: CASSSGQYYTDTQYF. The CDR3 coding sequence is TGTGCCAGCTCAAGCGGACAGTACTACACAGATACGCAGTATTTT. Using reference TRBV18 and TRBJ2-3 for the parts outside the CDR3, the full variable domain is NAGVMQNPRHLVRRRGQEARLRCSPMKGHSHVYWYRQLPEEGLKFMVYLQKENIIDESGMPKERFSAEFPKEGPSILRIQQVVRGDSAAYFCASSSGQYYTDTQYFGPGTRLTVL.

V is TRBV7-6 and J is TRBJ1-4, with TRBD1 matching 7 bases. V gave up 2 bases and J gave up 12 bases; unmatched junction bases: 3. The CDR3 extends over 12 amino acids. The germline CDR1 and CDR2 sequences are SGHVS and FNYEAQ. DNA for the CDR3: TGTGCCAGCAGCTTACGCGGACAGGAACTGTTTTTT. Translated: CASSLRGQELFF.

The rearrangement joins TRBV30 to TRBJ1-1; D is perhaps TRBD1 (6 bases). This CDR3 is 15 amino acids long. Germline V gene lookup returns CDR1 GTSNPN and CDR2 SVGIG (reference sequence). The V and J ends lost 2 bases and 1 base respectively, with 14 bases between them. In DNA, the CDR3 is TGTGCCTGGAGTACCCCTGACAGGCGGAACACTGAAGCTTTCTTT. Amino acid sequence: CAWSTPDRRNTEAFF. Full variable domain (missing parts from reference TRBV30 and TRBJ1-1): SQTIHQWPATLVQPVGSPLSLECTVEGTSNPNLYWYRQAAGRGLQLLFYSVGIGQISSEVPQNLSASRPQDRQFILSSKKLLLSDSGFYLCAWSTPDRRNTEAFFGQGTRLTVV.

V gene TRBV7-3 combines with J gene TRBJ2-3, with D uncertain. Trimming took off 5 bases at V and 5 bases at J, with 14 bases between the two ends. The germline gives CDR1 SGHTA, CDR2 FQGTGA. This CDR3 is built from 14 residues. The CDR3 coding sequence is TGTGCCAGCAGCCCAACCCCGGCTGTAGATACGCAGTATTTT. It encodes CASSPTPAVDTQYF. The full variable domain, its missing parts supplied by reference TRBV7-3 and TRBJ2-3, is GAGVSQTPSNKVTEKGKYVELRCDPISGHTALYWYRQSLGQGPEFLIYFQGTGAADDSGLPNDRFFAVRPEGSVSTLKIQRTERGDSAVYLCASSPTPAVDTQYFGPGTRLTVL.

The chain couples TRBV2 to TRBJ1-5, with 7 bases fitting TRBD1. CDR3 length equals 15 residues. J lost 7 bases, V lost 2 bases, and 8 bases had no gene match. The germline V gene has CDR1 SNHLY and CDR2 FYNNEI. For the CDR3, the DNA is TGTGCCAGCAGTGAATCCGGCAGGGGGAGGCAGCCCCAGCATTTT. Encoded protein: CASSESGRGRQPQHF.

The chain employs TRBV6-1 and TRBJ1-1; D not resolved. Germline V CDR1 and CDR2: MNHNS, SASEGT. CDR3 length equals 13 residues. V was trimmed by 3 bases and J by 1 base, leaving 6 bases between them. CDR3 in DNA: TGTGCCAGCAGTGACTGGAAGAACACTGAAGCTTTCTTT. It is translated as CASSDWKNTEAFF.

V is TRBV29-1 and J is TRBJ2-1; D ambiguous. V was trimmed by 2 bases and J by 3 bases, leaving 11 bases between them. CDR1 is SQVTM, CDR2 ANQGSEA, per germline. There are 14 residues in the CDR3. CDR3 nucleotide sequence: TGCAGCGTTGAATTTCTGGGCTACTACAATGAGCAGTTCTTC. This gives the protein CSVEFLGYYNEQFF.

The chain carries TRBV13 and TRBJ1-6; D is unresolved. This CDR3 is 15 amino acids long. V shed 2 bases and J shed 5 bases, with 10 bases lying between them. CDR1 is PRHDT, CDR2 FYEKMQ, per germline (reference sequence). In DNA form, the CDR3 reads TGTGCCAGCAGCTTACAAGGACCCAATAATTCACCCCTCCACTTT. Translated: CASSLQGPNNSPLHF.

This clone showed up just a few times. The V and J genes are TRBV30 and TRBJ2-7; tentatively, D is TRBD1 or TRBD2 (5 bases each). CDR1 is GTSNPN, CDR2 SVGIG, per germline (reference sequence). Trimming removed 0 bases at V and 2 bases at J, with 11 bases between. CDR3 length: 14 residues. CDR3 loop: CAWSVRGATYEQYF. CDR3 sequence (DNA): TGTGCCTGGAGTGTACGAGGGGCAACCTACGAGCAGTACTTC.

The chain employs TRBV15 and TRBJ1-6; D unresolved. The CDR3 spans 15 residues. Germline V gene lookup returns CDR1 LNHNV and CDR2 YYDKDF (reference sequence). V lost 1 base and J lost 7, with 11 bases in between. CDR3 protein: CATSRGIRGNSPLHF. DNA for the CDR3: TGTGCCACCAGCAGAGGTATACGAGGGAATTCACCCCTCCACTTT.

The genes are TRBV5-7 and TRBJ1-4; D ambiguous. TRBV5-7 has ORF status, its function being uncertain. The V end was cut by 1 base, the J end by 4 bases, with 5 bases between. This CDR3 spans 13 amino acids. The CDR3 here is CASSLMNNEKLFF. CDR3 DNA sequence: TGTGCCAGCAGCTTGATGAATAATGAAAAACTGTTTTTT.